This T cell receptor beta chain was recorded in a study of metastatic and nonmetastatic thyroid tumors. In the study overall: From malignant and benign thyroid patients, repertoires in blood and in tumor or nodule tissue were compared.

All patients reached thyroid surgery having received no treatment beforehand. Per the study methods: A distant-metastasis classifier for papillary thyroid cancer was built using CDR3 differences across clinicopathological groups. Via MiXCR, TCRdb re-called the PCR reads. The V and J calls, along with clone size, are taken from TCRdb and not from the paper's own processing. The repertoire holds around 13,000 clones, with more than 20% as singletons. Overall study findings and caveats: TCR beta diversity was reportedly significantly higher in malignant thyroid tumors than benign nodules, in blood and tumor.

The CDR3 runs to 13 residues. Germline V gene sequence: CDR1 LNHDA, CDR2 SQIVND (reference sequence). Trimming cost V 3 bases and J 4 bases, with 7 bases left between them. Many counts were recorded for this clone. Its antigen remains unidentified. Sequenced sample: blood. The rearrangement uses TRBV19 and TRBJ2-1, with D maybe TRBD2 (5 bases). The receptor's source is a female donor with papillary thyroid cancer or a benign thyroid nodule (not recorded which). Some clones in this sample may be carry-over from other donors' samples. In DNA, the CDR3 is TGTGCCAGTAGTATCGGGATATACAATGAGCAGTTCTTC. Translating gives CASSIGIYNEQFF.